Only a few counts were recorded for the clone carrying this T cell receptor (beta chain). The assay was immunoSEQ multiplex PCR, and TCRdb's table has in-frame clones only and misses some. The sample contains 250,000 or so clones, 70% to 90% of which appear only once. These data belong to a study of blood T cell repertoires in COVID-19. CDR1 is GTSNPN, CDR2 SVGIG, per germline (reference sequence). Trimming pared 3 bases from V and 6 bases from J, leaving 9 bases between. There are 12 residues in the CDR3. The clonotype originates from a woman aged 50 to 60 who had recovered from COVID-19. Sequenced input: PBMCs or T cells enriched from blood (not recorded which). V and J are TRBV30 and TRBJ2-1; D not resolved. CDR3 in DNA: TGTGCCTGGAGCCCGTTCGTCAATGAGCAGTTCTTC. Translation: CAWSPFVNEQFF.